Given below is one T cell receptor (beta chain) in context. This entry is derived from a study of blood T cell repertoires in COVID-19. The wider study: Sites across the United States, Italy and Spain contributed samples from acute and convalescent COVID-19. PBMCs, B-cell-depleted T cells, or T cells provided the cDNA or gDNA that made up the material.

Losses at the gene ends were 4 bases for V and 3 bases for J; bases not matched to a gene: 9. The length of the CDR3 is 15 residues. Germline V gene data show CDR1 as MNHEY and CDR2 as SVGAGI. Per the study methods: Reference gene primer amplification gave estimated nucleated cell counts. Profiling relied on immunoSEQ multiplex PCR, and the TCRdb table lists in-frame clones only, not all of them. The DNA gave D and trimming, while V, J and clone size come from that table. The profile shows roughly 80,000 clones, 82% of them singletons. This sequence joins TRBV6-5 and TRBJ2-7; 7 nucleotides match TRBD1. Sequencing was performed on peripheral blood. This clonotype originated in a man older than 75 with acute or convalescent COVID-19. CDR3 in amino acids: CASSSPGQSHYEQYF. CDR3 nucleotides: TGTGCCAGCAGTTCACCGGGACAGAGTCACTACGAGCAGTACTTC.